The 13 T cell receptor beta chains listed next were all sequenced from one sample in a study of CXCR3-negative and CXCR3-positive naive CD8 T cells (dated by TCRdb to the late 2010s). Sequencing was carried out with a NextSeq 550. The Human TCR Profiling Kit (MiLaboratory) was used to prepare UMI-labeled 5' RACE TRB cDNA libraries. TCRdb reprocessed the reads and provides one entry for every CDR3 protein sequence; no DNA is given. The table for this sample shows around 26,000 distinct CDR3 sequences. Clones ranked in the top ten supply about 2.8% of the sample. Material: naive CXCR3- CD8+ T cells from blood. According to the study, the label for this sample's cell subset or site signals: CD45RO-CCR7+CD27+CD95- naive CD8+ T cells lacking CXCR3 (TNR3-). All receptors derive from a human donor in good health. Some clones in this sample may be carry-over from other donors' samples.

The chain is built from TRBV7-7 and TRBJ2-7; TCRdb returns TRBD1, unconfirmable since there is no DNA. The germline V gene encodes CDR1 SSHAT and CDR2 FNYEAQ (reference sequence). This CDR3 is 14 amino acids long. CDR3 sequence: CASSLEPQGNEQYF.

The chain couples TRBV29-1 to TRBJ1-5; TCRdb calls TRBD1, which cannot be checked without DNA. Germline V lookup: CDR1 SQVTM, CDR2 ANQGSEA. This CDR3 region has 12 residues. The CDR3 is CSGGQPEGPQHF.

The genes are TRBV12-3 or TRBV12-4 and TRBJ1-1. The CDR3 runs to 12 residues. The CDR3 region is CASSYSETEAFF.

CDR3: CSIGDSTYEQYF. The J gene is TRBJ2-7, the V gene TRBV20-1; TCRdb calls TRBD2, which cannot be checked without DNA. Germline assignment: CDR1 DFQATT and CDR2 SNEGSKA (reference sequence). The CDR3 totals 12 residues.

The chain employs TRBV4-2 and TRBJ1-5. Germline V gives CDR1 LGHNA, CDR2 YNFKEQ. This CDR3 spans 15 amino acids. CDR3 loop: CASSQTWDSNQPQHF.

This chain links TRBV7-8 with TRBJ1-5. Per germline, CDR1 SGHVS and CDR2 FQNEAQ. The CDR3 has 17 residues. The CDR3 protein is CASSLVYRAGSNQPQHF.

This sequence joins TRBV18 and TRBJ2-1; as DNA is missing, the TRBD1 call by TCRdb cannot be tested. Germline assignment: CDR1 KGHSH and CDR2 LQKENI. CDR3 length: 15 amino acids. CDR3 sequence reads: CASSPTEGLLNEQFF. The full variable domain, rest sourced from reference TRBV18 and TRBJ2-1, is NAGVMQNPRHLVRRRGQEARLRCSPMKGHSHVYWYRQLPEEGLKFMVYLQKENIIDESGMPKERFSAEFPKEGPSILRIQQVVRGDSAAYFCASSPTEGLLNEQFFGPGTRLTVL.

The rearrangement uses TRBV4-3 and TRBJ2-1. The CDR3 loop spans 13 amino acids. Per germline, CDR1 LGHNA and CDR2 YSLEER. The CDR3: CASSQVVGNEQFF.

J is TRBJ2-7 and V is TRBV28; checking the TCRdb D call of TRBD1 is not possible without DNA. The CDR3 runs to 16 residues. Germline CDR1 MDHEN, CDR2 SYDVKM. CDR3 region: CASSPGAGQWYDEQYF.

The chain employs TRBV9 and TRBJ1-1; TCRdb lists TRBD1, though no DNA is available to test this call. Germline V gives CDR1 SGDLS, CDR2 YYNGEE. This CDR3 spans 14 amino acids. Here the CDR3 reads CASSASGRGTEAFF.

This chain uses TRBV7-8 with TRBJ2-1; without DNA, the TCRdb call of TRBD1 cannot be checked. The length of the CDR3 is 17 residues. Germline V gene sequence: CDR1 SGHVS, CDR2 FQNEAQ. This CDR3 is CASSPYSRQAWHNEQFF.

CDR3: CASSPVGSYEQYF. The chain combines TRBV5-6 with TRBJ2-7. This CDR3 region has 13 residues. Germline V gene lookup returns CDR1 SGHDT and CDR2 YYEEEE.

The chain couples TRBV5-5 to TRBJ2-5; absent DNA, TCRdb's TRBD1 call cannot be checked. Germline V gene data show CDR1 as SGHKS and CDR2 as YYEKEE (reference sequence). This CDR3 spans 14 amino acids. This CDR3 reads CASSWTGAEETQYF.